These T cell receptor beta chains were read from a single sample in a study of CD8 T cells in Susac syndrome. TCRdb passed the immunoSEQ multiplex PCR reads through MiXCR, listing each CDR3 protein once. The table shows around 180,000 distinct CDR3 sequences, with 85% to 95% occurring only once. The sequenced material came from CD4+ T cells from PBMCs. These receptors were taken from a human donor with Susac syndrome. CDR3s include the opening cysteine and the closing phenylalanine or tryptophan. A D gene is named only where the DNA matches it firmly. Not every row has a clone size; where given, it reads once, few, many or a size class.

d_call,clone_size,cdr3_length,v_call,j_call,cdr3_aa,cdr3_nt
.,.,15,TRBV6-5,TRBJ2-3,CASSYRRGGTDTQYF,TGTGCCAGCAGTTATCGGCGGGGCGGCACAGATACGCAGTATTTT
TRBD1,.,17,TRBV6-5,TRBJ1-5,CASSYSPGQGSDQPQHF,TGTGCCAGCAGTTATTCTCCGGGACAGGGAAGTGATCAGCCCCAGCATTTT
TRBD2,.,19,TRBV4-2,TRBJ2-3,CASSQELARHTSRTDTQYF,TGTGCCAGCAGCCAGGAACTAGCGAGACATACTTCCCGCACAGATACGCAGTATTTT
.,.,14,TRBV3-1,TRBJ2-3,CASSQEDGAYTQYF,TGTGCCAGCAGCCAAGAGGACGGCGCATATACGCAGTATTTT
TRBD1,.,14,TRBV3-1,TRBJ1-6,CASSRQGVDSPLHF,TGTGCCAGCAGCCGACAGGGGGTTGATTCACCCCTCCACTTT
TRBD1,.,14,TRBV2,TRBJ2-2,CASRGQVTTGELFF,TGTGCCAGCAGGGGACAGGTGACCACCGGGGAGCTGTTTTTT
.,.,16,TRBV4-1,TRBJ2-6,CASSPLLNSGANVLTF,TGCGCCAGCAGCCCCCTGTTGAACTCTGGGGCCAACGTCCTGACTTTC
.,.,13,TRBV20-1,TRBJ2-3,CSARDPRTDTQYF,TGCAGTGCTAGAGATCCTCGCACAGATACGCAGTATTTT
.,.,15,TRBV15,TRBJ2-3,CATSPLGGTTDTQYF,TGTGCCACCAGCCCCCTGGGCGGGACCACAGATACGCAGTATTTT
TRBD2,.,18,TRBV20-1,TRBJ2-6,CSAREGRGAISGANVLTF,TGCAGTGCTAGAGAAGGGCGGGGGGCCATTTCTGGGGCCAACGTCCTGACTTTC
.,.,14,TRBV4-1,TRBJ1-2,CASSPRRSTYGYTF,TGCGCCAGCAGCCCGCGACGGAGTACCTATGGCTACACCTTC
TRBD1,once,13,TRBV13,TRBJ2-7,CASSYRGTYEQYF,TGTGCCAGCAGTTACAGGGGAACCTACGAGCAGTACTTC
.,.,12,TRBV24-1,TRBJ2-3,CATSESTDTQYF,TGTGCCACTTCAGAGAGCACAGATACGCAGTATTTT
.,.,13,TRBV29-1,TRBJ2-1,CSAVGGGDNEQFF,TGCAGCGCCGTGGGGGGCGGAGACAATGAGCAGTTCTTC
.,.,14,TRBV6-5,TRBJ1-2,CASRSTIGPGEVTF,TGTGCCAGCAGATCCACAATAGGTCCGGGAGAGGTCACCTTC
.,.,14,TRBV30,TRBJ2-1,CAWSGRQHYNEQFF,TGTGCCTGGAGCGGCCGGCAACACTACAATGAGCAGTTCTTC
TRBD1,.,15,TRBV5-4,TRBJ2-1,CASSLAGQGGNEQFF,TGTGCCAGCAGCTTAGCAGGACAGGGGGGTAATGAGCAGTTCTTC
.,.,12,TRBV7-6,TRBJ2-3,CASSSYTDTQYF,TGTGCCAGCAGCTCTTACACGGATACGCAGTATTTT
.,.,15,TRBV29-1,TRBJ2-1,CSVDRGLSSYNEQFF,TGCAGCGTTGATCGCGGCCTTAGCTCCTACAATGAGCAGTTCTTC
TRBD1,.,15,TRBV20-1,TRBJ1-1,CSARASGGWSTEAFF,TGCAGTGCTAGAGCGTCAGGGGGCTGGAGCACTGAAGCTTTCTTT
TRBD2,.,15,TRBV2,TRBJ2-1,CASSEAGGPSSEQFF,TGTGCCAGCAGTGAGGCGGGGGGGCCGTCTAGTGAGCAGTTCTTC
.,.,16,TRBV25-1,TRBJ1-2,CASSETGSGLARGYTF,TGTGCCAGCAGTGAGACAGGCTCGGGGTTGGCCCGGGGCTACACCTTC
TRBD1,.,13,TRBV6-4,TRBJ1-2,CASSPTGDGGYTF,TGTGCCAGCAGTCCGACAGGGGACGGGGGCTACACCTTC
TRBD2,.,16,TRBV15,TRBJ2-4,CATSRDDGGGKNIQYF,TGTGCCACCAGCAGAGATGATGGCGGGGGCAAAAACATTCAGTACTTC
.,.,14,TRBV2,TRBJ1-2,CASSFQGLDYGYTF,TGTGCCAGCAGTTTTCAGGGCCTTGACTATGGCTACACCTTC
.,.,14,TRBV20-1,TRBJ2-1,CSAPGQILNNEQFF,TGCAGTGCTCCCGGGCAGATACTAAACAATGAGCAGTTCTTC